The following is a T cell receptor beta chain sequence with its context. Its target is unknown. This sample is part of a study of cytomegalovirus exposure and HLA in healthy donors. Study context: Caucasian-associated ancestry cluster membership applied to 75% to 85% of around 400 genotyped donors. Study-level findings and limits: An analysis that came later showed most CMV-associated TCR beta chains appearing HLA-restricted. Immune exposure data for these donors was limited to CMV serostatus. In a later analysis, TCR beta V- and J-gene trimming was associated with a missense DCLRE1C variant.

The PCR made use of 60 Vbeta and 13 Jbeta primers. This table comes from immunoSEQ multiplex PCR, and its TCRdb copy is limited to in-frame clones, with some not included. Here the sample spans over 130,000 clones, approximately 60% being singletons. Germline V gives CDR1 KGHSH, CDR2 LQKENI. The CDR3 covers 13 residues. V lost 5 bases, J lost 8 bases, and 3 bases stayed unmatched. This chain links TRBV18 with TRBJ1-4; 9 nucleotides match TRBD1. The sample consisted of PBMCs. The receptor's source is a woman in her sixties or seventies in good health and CMV-seropositive. This CDR3 is CASSTTGGEKLFF. DNA of the CDR3: TGTGCCAGCTCAACTACAGGGGGCGAAAAACTGTTTTTT.